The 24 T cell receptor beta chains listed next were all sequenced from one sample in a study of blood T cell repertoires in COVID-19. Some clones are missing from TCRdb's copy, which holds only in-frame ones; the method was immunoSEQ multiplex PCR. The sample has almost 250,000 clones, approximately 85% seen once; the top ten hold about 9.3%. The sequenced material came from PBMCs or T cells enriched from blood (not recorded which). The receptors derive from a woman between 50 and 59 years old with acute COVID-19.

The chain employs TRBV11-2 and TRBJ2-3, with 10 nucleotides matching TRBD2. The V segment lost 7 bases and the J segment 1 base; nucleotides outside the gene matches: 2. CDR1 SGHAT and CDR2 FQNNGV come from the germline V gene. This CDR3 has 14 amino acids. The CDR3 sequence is CASKRGGGTDTQYF. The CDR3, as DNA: TGTGCCAGCAAGCGGGGGGGCGGCACAGATACGCAGTATTTT.

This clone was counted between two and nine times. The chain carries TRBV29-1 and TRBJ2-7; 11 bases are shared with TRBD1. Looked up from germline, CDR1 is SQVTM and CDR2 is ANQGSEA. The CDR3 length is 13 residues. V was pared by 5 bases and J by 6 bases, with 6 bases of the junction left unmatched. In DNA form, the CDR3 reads TGCAGCGTTACCCGGGACAGGGGGTCCGAGCAGTACTTC. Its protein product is CSVTRDRGSEQYF.

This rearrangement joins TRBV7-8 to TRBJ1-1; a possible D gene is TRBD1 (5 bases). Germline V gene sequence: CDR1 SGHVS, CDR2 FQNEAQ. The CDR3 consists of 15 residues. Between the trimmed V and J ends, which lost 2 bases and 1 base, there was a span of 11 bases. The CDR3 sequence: CASSLNYGGNTEAFF. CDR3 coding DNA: TGTGCCAGCAGCTTAAACTACGGGGGGAACACTGAAGCTTTCTTT.

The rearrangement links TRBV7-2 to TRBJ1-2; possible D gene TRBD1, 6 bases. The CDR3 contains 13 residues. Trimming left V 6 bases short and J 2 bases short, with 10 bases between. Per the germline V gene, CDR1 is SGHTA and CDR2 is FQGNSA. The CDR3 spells CASRRDNNYGYTF. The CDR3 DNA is TGTGCCAGCAGACGGGACAACAACTATGGCTACACCTTC.

This CDR3 is CASSRRGLERVGELFF. The CDR3 nucleotides are TGTGCCAGCAGCCGCAGAGGACTAGAGCGGGTCGGGGAGCTGTTTTTT. The rearrangement links TRBV14 to TRBJ2-2, with TRBD2 identical over 7 bases. From germline, CDR1 is SGHDN and CDR2 FVKESK. Trimming at V came to 4 bases and at J to 7 bases, leaving 12 bases not matched to a gene. This CDR3 has 16 amino acids. The whole variable domain, remainder taken from reference TRBV14 and TRBJ2-2, is EAGVTQFPSHSVIEKGQTVTLRCDPISGHDNLYWYRRVMGKEIKFLLHFVKESKQDESGMPNNRFLAERTGGTYSTLKVQPAELEDSGVYFCASSRRGLERVGELFFGEGSRLTVL.

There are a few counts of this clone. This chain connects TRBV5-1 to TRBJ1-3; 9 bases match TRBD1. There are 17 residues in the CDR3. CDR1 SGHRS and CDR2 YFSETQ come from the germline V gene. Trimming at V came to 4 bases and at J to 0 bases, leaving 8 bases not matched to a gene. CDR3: CASSPYGTGRSGNTIYF. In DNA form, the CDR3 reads TGCGCCAGCAGCCCATACGGGACAGGGCGCTCTGGAAACACCATATATTTT.

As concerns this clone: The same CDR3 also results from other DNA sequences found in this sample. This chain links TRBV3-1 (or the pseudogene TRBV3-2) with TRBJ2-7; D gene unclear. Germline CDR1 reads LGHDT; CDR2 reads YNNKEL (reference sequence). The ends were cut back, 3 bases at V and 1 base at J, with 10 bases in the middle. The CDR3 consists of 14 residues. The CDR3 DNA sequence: TGTGCCAGCAGCCACGCTACTGTATCCTACGAGCAGTACTTC. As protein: CASSHATVSYEQYF.

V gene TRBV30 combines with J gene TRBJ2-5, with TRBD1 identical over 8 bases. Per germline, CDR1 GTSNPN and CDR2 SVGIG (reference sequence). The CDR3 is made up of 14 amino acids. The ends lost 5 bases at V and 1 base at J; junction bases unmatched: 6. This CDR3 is CAWGPGQVQETQYF. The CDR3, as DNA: TGTGCCTGGGGACCGGGACAGGTCCAAGAGACCCAGTACTTC.

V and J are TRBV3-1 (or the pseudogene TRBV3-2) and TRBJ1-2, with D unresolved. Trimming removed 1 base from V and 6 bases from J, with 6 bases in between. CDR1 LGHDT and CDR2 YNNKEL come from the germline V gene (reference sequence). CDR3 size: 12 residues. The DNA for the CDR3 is TGTGCCAGCAGCCAAGCCAGGAATGGCTACACCTTC. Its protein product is CASSQARNGYTF.

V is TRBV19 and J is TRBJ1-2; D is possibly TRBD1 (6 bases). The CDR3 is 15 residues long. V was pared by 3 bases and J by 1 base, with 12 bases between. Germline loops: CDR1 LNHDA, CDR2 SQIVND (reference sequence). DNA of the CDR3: TGTGCCAGTAGTATTGAACAGGGAATTAACTATGGCTACACCTTC. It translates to CASSIEQGINYGYTF.

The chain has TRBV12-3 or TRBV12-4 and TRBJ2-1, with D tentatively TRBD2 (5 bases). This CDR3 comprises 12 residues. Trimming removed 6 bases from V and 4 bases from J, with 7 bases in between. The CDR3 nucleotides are TGTGCCAGCAGCCCGGGATACAATGAGCAGTTCTTC. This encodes CASSPGYNEQFF.

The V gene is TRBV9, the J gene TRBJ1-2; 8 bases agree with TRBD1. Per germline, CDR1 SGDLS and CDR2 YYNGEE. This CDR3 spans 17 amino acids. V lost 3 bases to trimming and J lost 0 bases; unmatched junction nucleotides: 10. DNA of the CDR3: TGTGCCAGCAGCGCCTTTCCCGGGACAGGAGCTAACTATGGCTACACCTTC. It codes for CASSAFPGTGANYGYTF.

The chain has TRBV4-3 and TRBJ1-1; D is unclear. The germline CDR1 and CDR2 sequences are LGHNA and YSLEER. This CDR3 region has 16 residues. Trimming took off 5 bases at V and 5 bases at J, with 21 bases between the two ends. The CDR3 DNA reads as TGCGCCAGCAGCGCCAGTGCTACGCCCGGGAAAACTGAAGCTTTCTTT. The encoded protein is CASSASATPGKTEAFF.

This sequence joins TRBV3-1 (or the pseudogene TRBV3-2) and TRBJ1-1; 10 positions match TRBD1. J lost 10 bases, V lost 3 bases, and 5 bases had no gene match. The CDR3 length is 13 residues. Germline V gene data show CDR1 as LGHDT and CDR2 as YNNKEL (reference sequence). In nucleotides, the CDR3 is TGTGCCAGCAGCCATACGGACAGGGGGACAGCTTTCTTT. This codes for CASSHTDRGTAFF.

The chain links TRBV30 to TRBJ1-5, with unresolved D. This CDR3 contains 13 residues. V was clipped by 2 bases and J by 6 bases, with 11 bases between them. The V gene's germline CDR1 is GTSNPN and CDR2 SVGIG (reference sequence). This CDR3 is CAWSHNEPQPQHF. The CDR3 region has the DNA TGTGCCTGGAGTCACAACGAACCTCAGCCCCAGCATTTT.

DNA of the CDR3: TGTGCCAGCAGTACGACACCACCTCGACACGACTATGGCTACACCTTC. Protein: CASSTTPPRHDYGYTF. This chain joins TRBV27 and TRBJ1-2; D is uncertain. V was pared by 5 bases and J by 3 bases, with 19 bases between. The CDR3 contains 16 residues. Germline loops: CDR1 MNHEY, CDR2 SMNVEV (reference sequence).

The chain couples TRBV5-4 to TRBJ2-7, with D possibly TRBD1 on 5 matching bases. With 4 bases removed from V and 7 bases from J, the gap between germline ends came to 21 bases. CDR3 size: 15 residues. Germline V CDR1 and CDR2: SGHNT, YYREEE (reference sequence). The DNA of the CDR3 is TGTGCCAGCAGCGAGTCCCAGGGCAGGGAAAGGGAGCAGTACTTC. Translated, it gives CASSESQGREREQYF.

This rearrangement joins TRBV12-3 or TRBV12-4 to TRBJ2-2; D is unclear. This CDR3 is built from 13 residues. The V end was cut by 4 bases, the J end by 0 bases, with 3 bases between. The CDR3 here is CASSSTNTGELFF. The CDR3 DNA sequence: TGTGCCAGCAGTTCCACGAACACCGGGGAGCTGTTTTTT.

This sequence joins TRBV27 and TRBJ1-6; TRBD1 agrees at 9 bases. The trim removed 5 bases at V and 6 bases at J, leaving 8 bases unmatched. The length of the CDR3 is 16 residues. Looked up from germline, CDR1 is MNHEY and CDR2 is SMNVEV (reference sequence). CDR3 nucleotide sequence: TGTGCCAGCAGTATAACCGGGACAGGGATTAATTCACCCCTCCACTTT. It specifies CASSITGTGINSPLHF.

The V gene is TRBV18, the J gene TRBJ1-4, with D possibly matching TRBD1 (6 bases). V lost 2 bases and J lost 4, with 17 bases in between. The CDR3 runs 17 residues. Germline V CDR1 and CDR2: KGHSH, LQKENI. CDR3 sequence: CASSPSSPLGGNEKLFF. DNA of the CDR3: TGTGCCAGCTCACCAAGCAGTCCCCTAGGGGGTAATGAAAAACTGTTTTTT. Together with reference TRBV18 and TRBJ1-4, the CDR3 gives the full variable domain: NAGVMQNPRHLVRRRGQEARLRCSPMKGHSHVYWYRQLPEEGLKFMVYLQKENIIDESGMPKERFSAEFPKEGPSILRIQQVVRGDSAAYFCASSPSSPLGGNEKLFFGSGTQLSVL.

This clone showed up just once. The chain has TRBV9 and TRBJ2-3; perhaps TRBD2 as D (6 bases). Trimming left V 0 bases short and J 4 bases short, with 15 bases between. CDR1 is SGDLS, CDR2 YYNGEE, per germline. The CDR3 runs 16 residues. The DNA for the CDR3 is TGTGCCAGCAGCGTAGCGTTACTAGCTGCGTCAGATACGCAGTATTTT. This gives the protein CASSVALLAASDTQYF.

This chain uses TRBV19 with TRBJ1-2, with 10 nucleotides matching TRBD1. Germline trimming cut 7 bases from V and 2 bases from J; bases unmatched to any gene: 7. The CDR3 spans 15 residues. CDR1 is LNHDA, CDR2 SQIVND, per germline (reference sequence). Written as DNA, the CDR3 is TGTGCCAGTATTCTCGACAGGGGGCGGAACTATGGCTACACCTTC. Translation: CASILDRGRNYGYTF. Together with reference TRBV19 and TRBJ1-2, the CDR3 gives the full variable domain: DGGITQSPKYLFRKEGQNVTLSCEQNLNHDAMYWYRQDPGQGLRLIYYSQIVNDFQKGDIAEGYSVSREKKESFPLTVTSAQKNPTAFYLCASILDRGRNYGYTFGSGTRLTVV.

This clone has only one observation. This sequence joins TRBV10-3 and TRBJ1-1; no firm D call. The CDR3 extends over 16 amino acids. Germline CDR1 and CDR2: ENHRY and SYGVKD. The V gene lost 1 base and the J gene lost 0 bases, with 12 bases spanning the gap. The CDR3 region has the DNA TGTGCCATCAGTGAGTATTGGGCCTCTATGAACACTGAAGCTTTCTTT. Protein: CAISEYWASMNTEAFF.

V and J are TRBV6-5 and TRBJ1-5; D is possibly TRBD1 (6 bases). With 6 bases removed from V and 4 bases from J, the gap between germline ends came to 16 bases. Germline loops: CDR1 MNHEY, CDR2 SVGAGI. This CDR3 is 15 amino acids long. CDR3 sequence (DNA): TGTGCCAGCAGGAGGGTCGGGACATTAAATCAGCCCCAGCATTTT. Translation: CASRRVGTLNQPQHF.